The 15 T cell receptor beta chains reported below all come from one sample, sequenced in a study of blood T cell repertoires in COVID-19. Assay used: immunoSEQ multiplex PCR; TCRdb lists only in-frame clones, some missing. Among roughly 160,000 clones listed, around 87% were seen once. The sequenced material came from peripheral blood. These receptor sequences come from a man younger than 30 with acute or convalescent COVID-19.

The J gene is TRBJ1-1, the V gene TRBV14; D might be TRBD1 (6 bases). Germline CDR1 reads SGHDN; CDR2 reads FVKESK. V was pared by 1 base and J by 4 bases, with 16 bases between. CDR3 length equals 16 residues. The DNA of the CDR3 is TGTGCCAGCAGCCAAGCGGGTAGGGGGATGGGCACTGAAGCTTTCTTT. Protein sequence: CASSQAGRGMGTEAFF.

This clone was seen more than once but under ten times. The genes are TRBV28 and TRBJ1-4; D unclear. V was cut by 4 bases and J by 6 bases, with 15 bases left in between. Germline values: CDR1 MDHEN, CDR2 SYDVKM. The CDR3 spans 15 residues. This CDR3 reads CASSYGGELDEKLFF. The DNA for the CDR3 is TGTGCCAGCAGTTACGGCGGGGAATTGGATGAAAAACTGTTTTTT.

The chain is built from TRBV19 and TRBJ2-2, with no clear D. The CDR3 is 15 amino acids. CDR1 and CDR2 (germline): LNHDA, SQIVND (reference sequence). The V end was cut by 3 bases, the J end by 1 base, with 9 bases between. The CDR3 sequence is CASSIFAENTGELFF. The CDR3 DNA follows: TGTGCCAGTAGTATTTTCGCGGAGAACACCGGGGAGCTGTTTTTT.

This sequence joins TRBV3-1 (or the pseudogene TRBV3-2) and TRBJ1-5; no reliable D call. V was cut by 8 bases and J by 6 bases, with 20 bases left in between. This CDR3 spans 15 amino acids. CDR1 and CDR2 (germline): LGHDT, YNNKEL (reference sequence). The CDR3 loop reads CASGVGGGLLQPQHF. Here the CDR3 DNA reads TGTGCCAGCGGAGTTGGCGGCGGCCTTCTTCAGCCCCAGCATTTT.

V gene TRBV27 combines with J gene TRBJ2-2; 13 bases match TRBD2. The J segment lost 7 bases and the V segment lost 3 bases, leaving 8 bases of the junction unmatched. Germline V lookup: CDR1 MNHEY, CDR2 SMNVEV (reference sequence). The CDR3 totals 17 residues. CDR3 nucleotide sequence: TGTGCCAGCAGTTTTCGAGGACTAGCGGGGGCGCGCGGGGAGCTGTTTTTT. This translates into CASSFRGLAGARGELFF.

The V gene is TRBV12-3 or TRBV12-4, the J gene TRBJ1-2, with D perhaps TRBD1 (5 bases). The CDR3 has 13 amino acids. Trimming pared 6 bases from V and 4 bases from J, leaving 12 bases between. The CDR3, as DNA: TGTGCCAGCAGGGCGGGGGATAGCTATGGCTACACCTTC. Translation gives CASRAGDSYGYTF.

The V gene is TRBV5-6, the J gene TRBJ2-2, with 11 bases that match TRBD1. Losses at the gene ends were 3 bases for V and 3 bases for J; bases not matched to a gene: 4. The CDR3 is made up of 16 amino acids. Germline lookup yields CDR1 SGHDT and CDR2 YYEEEE. CDR3 DNA sequence: TGTGCCAGCAGCTGGGGGACAGGGGGAGACACCGGGGAGCTGTTTTTT. It is translated as CASSWGTGGDTGELFF.

This chain connects TRBV30 to TRBJ2-3; TRBD1 aligns across 10 bases. Germline trimming cut 7 bases from V and 4 bases from J; bases unmatched to any gene: 8. CDR3 length: 14 amino acids. Germline CDR1 GTSNPN, CDR2 SVGIG (reference sequence). The CDR3 bases are TGTGCCTTGACGGGACAGGGGAACCCAGATACGCAGTATTTT. It specifies CALTGQGNPDTQYF.

This chain connects TRBV5-1 to TRBJ2-1; D call uncertain. The germline gives CDR1 SGHRS, CDR2 YFSETQ. CDR3 size: 13 residues. Trimming removed 0 bases from V and 5 bases from J, with 6 bases in between. CDR3 sequence reads: CASSLGLDNEQFF. Written as DNA, the CDR3 is TGCGCCAGCAGCTTGGGACTGGACAATGAGCAGTTCTTC.

This clone was found once. This rearrangement joins TRBV11-1 to TRBJ2-7; D unresolved. Looked up from germline, CDR1 is SGHAT and CDR2 is FQDESV (reference sequence). V dropped 2 bases and J dropped 1 base, with 12 bases sitting between them. This CDR3 comprises 15 residues. DNA of the CDR3: TGTGCCAGCAGCTTACAATCGGTTGCGTCCTACGAGCAGTACTTC. Translation gives CASSLQSVASYEQYF.

This clone was recorded a few times. The rearrangement uses TRBV7-5 and TRBJ1-6; TRBD1 is taken as the D call from the table, unchecked against the DNA. TRBV7-5 is a listed pseudogene. The CDR3 loop spans 16 amino acids. In DNA, the CDR3 is TGTGCCAGAAGCTTCTCCGACAGCTCCTATAATTCACCCCTCCACTTT. This sequence encodes CARSFSDSSYNSPLHF.

This clone has just one count. The chain combines TRBV9 with TRBJ1-3, with unresolved D. Per the germline V gene, CDR1 is SGDLS and CDR2 is YYNGEE. Trimming removed 8 bases at V and 2 bases at J, with 11 bases between. This CDR3 region has 13 residues. Written as DNA, the CDR3 is TGTGCCAGTGTGTCCGGGGCTGGAAACACCATATATTTT. It codes for CASVSGAGNTIYF.

The J gene is TRBJ2-3, the V gene TRBV5-1, with a tentative D call TRBD2 (5 bases). V was clipped by 6 bases and J by 5 bases, with 19 bases between them. Germline CDR1 reads SGHRS; CDR2 reads YFSETQ. This CDR3 is 15 amino acids long. For the CDR3, the DNA is TGCGCCAGCACCCCTGAACCCGCAGGAGGAGATACGCAGTATTTT. Residues: CASTPEPAGGDTQYF.

The J gene is TRBJ1-1, the V gene TRBV6-5; 9 nucleotides line up with TRBD1. The germline V gene encodes CDR1 MNHEY and CDR2 SVGAGI. Trimming removed 4 bases from V and 4 bases from J; junction bases left unmatched: 4. The CDR3 has 14 amino acids. The CDR3 loop is CASSWGGQGTEAFF. The DNA for the CDR3 is TGTGCCAGCAGTTGGGGGGGACAGGGCACTGAAGCTTTCTTT.

This clone was seen once. This chain connects TRBV3-1 (or the pseudogene TRBV3-2) to TRBJ1-3; D is unclear. Trimming took off 5 bases at V and 0 bases at J, with 8 bases between the two ends. The germline CDR1 and CDR2 sequences are LGHDT and YNNKEL (reference sequence). The CDR3 length is 14 residues. The DNA of the CDR3 is TGTGCCAGCAGCGCCCAAGCCTCTGGAAACACCATATATTTT. Its translation is CASSAQASGNTIYF.